The 22 T cell receptor beta chains below all came from one sample that was sequenced in a study of blood T cell repertoires in COVID-19 (dated by TCRdb to the early 2020s). Receptors were amplified or captured by the immunoSEQ multiplex PCR assay. TCRdb retrieved this table from immuneACCESS and kept in-frame rearrangements only. Not all clones are present; in checked studies, unresolved V genes account for under half, and no reason is known for the remainder. Within this sample are about 50,000 clones, with approximately 85% of them counted one time only. The ten largest clones take up approximately 6.9% of the sample. Input material: peripheral blood. All receptors derive from a man in his sixties with acute or convalescent COVID-19.

V and J are TRBV24-1 and TRBJ2-7, with D possibly TRBD1 on 6 matching bases. This CDR3 has 15 residues. Germline CDR1 is KGHDR and CDR2 is SFDVKD. V gave up 2 bases and J gave up 4 bases, with 14 bases separating them. This CDR3 is CATSDSGDQKYEQYF. The CDR3 DNA reads as TGTGCCACCAGTGATTCAGGGGATCAAAAGTACGAGCAGTACTTC.

This clone was recorded once. This chain connects TRBV10-3 to TRBJ1-6; D not resolved. The CDR3 sequence is 13 residues long. The V and J ends lost 0 bases and 10 bases respectively, with 7 bases between them. CDR1 is ENHRY and CDR2 is SYGVKD in the germline V gene. CDR3 DNA: TGTGCCATCAGTGAGTCGATAAGCTCACCCCTCCACTTT. Amino acid sequence: CAISESISSPLHF.

This chain links TRBV6-1 with TRBJ2-7, with D possibly TRBD1 on 6 matching bases. The CDR3 contains 11 residues. The V and J ends lost 1 base and 10 bases respectively, with 8 bases between them. Germline CDR1 and CDR2: MNHNS and SASEGT. The CDR3 DNA is TGTGCCAGCAGTGAAGGGGGGCCCCAGTACTTC. Translation: CASSEGGPQYF.

V is TRBV7-9 and J is TRBJ1-1, with TRBD1 as a possible D gene (5 bases). This CDR3 has 14 amino acids. The V gene's germline CDR1 is SEHNR and CDR2 FQNEAQ (reference sequence). V lost 3 bases, J lost 1 base, and 9 bases lay in between. Here the CDR3 reads CASSFQGTNTEAFF. DNA of the CDR3: TGTGCCAGCAGCTTTCAGGGAACGAACACTGAAGCTTTCTTT.

The chain uses TRBV7-2 and TRBJ1-4; 7 bases agree with TRBD1. Trimming cost V 2 bases and J 6 bases; bases outside gene matches: 3. In germline, CDR1 is SGHTA, CDR2 FQGNSA. The CDR3 is made up of 14 amino acids. The CDR3 coding sequence is TGTGCCAGCAGCTTAAGGGGGCTCTATGAAAAACTGTTTTTT. This codes for CASSLRGLYEKLFF.

This chain uses TRBV24-1 with TRBJ2-3, with 7 bases fitting TRBD2. This CDR3 comprises 17 residues. Germline V gives CDR1 KGHDR, CDR2 SFDVKD. The V and J ends lost 0 bases and 0 bases, in that order; junction bases with no gene match: 5. In DNA, the CDR3 is TGTGCCACCAGTGATTTGCCTAGCGGAACTAGCACAGATACGCAGTATTTT. Protein sequence: CATSDLPSGTSTDTQYF.

The chain has TRBV7-9 and TRBJ1-5; a possible D gene is TRBD1 (6 bases). CDR1 SEHNR and CDR2 FQNEAQ come from the germline V gene (reference sequence). V lost 5 bases and J 3 bases, leaving 11 bases between the germline ends. This CDR3 has 14 amino acids. The CDR3 reads CASSLDSFNQPQHF. The CDR3 nucleotides read TGTGCCAGCAGCCTGGACAGCTTCAATCAGCCCCAGCATTTT.

The CDR3 is CASSSAISGNTIYF. The CDR3, as DNA: TGCGCCAGCAGCAGCGCGATCTCTGGAAACACCATATATTTT. The chain is built from TRBV5-1 and TRBJ1-3; D is uncertain. Looked up from germline, CDR1 is SGHRS and CDR2 is YFSETQ. The CDR3 has 14 amino acids. The germline V and J ends were trimmed by 4 bases and 0 bases, with 8 bases remaining between them.

The J gene is TRBJ2-5, the V gene TRBV4-1; a possible D gene is TRBD2 (6 bases). Germline-derived CDR1 and CDR2 are MGHRA and YSYEKL. The length of the CDR3 is 17 residues. V shed 4 bases and J shed 5 bases, with 23 bases lying between them. CDR3 sequence: CASSPGQGGRRGETQYF. For the CDR3, the DNA is TGCGCCAGCAGCCCAGGGCAGGGAGGCCGGCGGGGTGAGACCCAGTACTTC.

This clone was picked up one time. The chain recombines TRBV29-1 with TRBJ1-2; TRBD1 matches at 9 bases. The CDR3 sequence is 14 residues long. Germline lookup yields CDR1 SQVTM and CDR2 ANQGSEA. V shed 8 bases, J shed 7 bases, and the junction held 14 bases outside the gene matches. The CDR3 sequence: CSTAGTGNYGGYTF. In nucleotides, the CDR3 is TGCAGCACGGCCGGGACAGGGAACTATGGTGGCTACACCTTC.

This chain links TRBV11-2 with TRBJ1-2; D possibly corresponds to TRBD1 (5 bases). This CDR3 region has 16 residues. Germline assignment: CDR1 SGHAT and CDR2 FQNNGV. V was shortened by 3 bases and J by 4 bases, with 18 bases between the two germline ends. The CDR3 sequence is CASSLAPGSTFYGYTF. CDR3 sequence (DNA): TGTGCCAGCAGCTTGGCTCCAGGGTCGACGTTCTATGGCTACACCTTC.

The rearrangement joins TRBV27 to TRBJ2-5; 8 bases align to TRBD1. The V gene end was trimmed by 6 bases and the J gene end by 5 bases; junction bases not matched to a gene: 8. This CDR3 spans 14 amino acids. CDR1 is MNHEY and CDR2 is SMNVEV in the germline V gene (reference sequence). CDR3 sequence: CASSPRTGSETQYF. Written as DNA, the CDR3 is TGTGCCAGCAGCCCTAGGACAGGGAGCGAGACCCAGTACTTC.

The CDR3 sequence: CAIRRDSSSYNEQFF. The CDR3 coding sequence is TGTGCCATCAGACGGGACTCGAGCTCCTACAATGAGCAGTTCTTC. The chain recombines TRBV10-3 with TRBJ2-1; weak D call: TRBD2 (6 bases). Germline V gene lookup returns CDR1 ENHRY and CDR2 SYGVKD. Trimming removed 6 bases from V and 0 bases from J, with 12 bases in between. This CDR3 is 15 amino acids long.

The V and J genes are TRBV19 and TRBJ1-4; TRBD1 matches 9 bases. V was clipped by 6 bases and J by 7 bases; unmatched bases: 6. Germline assignment: CDR1 LNHDA and CDR2 SQIVND (reference sequence). The CDR3 has 14 residues. The CDR3 reads CASRLQGAGEKLFF. The DNA of the CDR3 is TGTGCCAGTAGACTACAGGGGGCAGGTGAAAAACTGTTTTTT.

The CDR3 region has the DNA TGCGCCAGCACCCCGCTGGACAGGGGGCTTGGCTACACCTTC. Its translation: CASTPLDRGLGYTF. J is TRBJ1-2 and V is TRBV5-1, with TRBD1 identical over 11 bases. The V and J ends lost 6 bases and 7 bases, in that order; junction bases with no gene match: 8. Germline CDR1 is SGHRS and CDR2 is YFSETQ. The CDR3 is 14 residues long. Combining the CDR3 with reference TRBV5-1 and TRBJ1-2 gives the whole variable domain KAGVTQTPRYLIKTRGQQVTLSCSPISGHRSVSWYQQTPGQGLQFLFEYFSETQRNKGNFPGRFSGRQFSNSRSEMNVSTLELGDSALYLCASTPLDRGLGYTFGSGTRLTVV.

The chain employs TRBV27 and TRBJ1-1; D uncertain. The V end was cut by 6 bases, the J end by 0 bases, with 8 bases between. The CDR3 totals 13 residues. Germline CDR1 and CDR2: MNHEY and SMNVEV (reference sequence). CDR3 in amino acids: CASRRIMNTEAFF. As DNA, the CDR3 is TGTGCCAGCAGGAGAATCATGAACACTGAAGCTTTCTTT.

V gene TRBV7-8 combines with J gene TRBJ2-5; possible D gene TRBD2, 5 bases. Germline CDR1 SGHVS, CDR2 FQNEAQ. V gave up 5 bases and J gave up 7 bases, with 11 bases separating them. The CDR3 is made up of 12 amino acids. This chain's CDR3 is CASSPGEGTQYF. In DNA, the CDR3 is TGTGCCAGCAGCCCCGGGGAAGGGACCCAGTACTTC. The complete variable domain, with remaining parts taken from reference TRBV7-8 and TRBJ2-5, reads GAGVSQSPRYKVAKRGQDVALRCDPISGHVSLFWYQQALGQGPEFLTYFQNEAQLDKSGLPSDRFFAERPEGSVSTLKIQRTQQEDSAVYLCASSPGEGTQYFGPGTRLLVL.

The J gene is TRBJ2-1, the V gene TRBV10-3; TRBD1 matches 8 bases. Trimming took 6 bases from V and 5 from J; bases not matched to a gene: 6. The germline CDR1 and CDR2 sequences are ENHRY and SYGVKD. This CDR3 is 14 amino acids long. The CDR3 region is CAISLGQGDNEQFF. The DNA of the CDR3 is TGTGCCATCAGCCTCGGACAGGGCGACAATGAGCAGTTCTTC.

The J gene is TRBJ1-4, the V gene TRBV6-1; 7 bases are a match to TRBD1. V trimming: 1 base; J trimming: 3 bases; junction bases outside the gene matches: 2. In germline, CDR1 is MNHNS, CDR2 SASEGT. CDR3 length: 15 amino acids. The CDR3 DNA is TGTGCCAGCAGTGAAGGGACAGGCTCTAATGAAAAACTGTTTTTT. It translates to CASSEGTGSNEKLFF.

The rearrangement links TRBV2 to TRBJ1-2, with D perhaps TRBD1 (5 bases). This CDR3 is 16 amino acids long. Trimming removed 0 bases from V and 2 bases from J, with 13 bases in between. Germline V gene sequence: CDR1 SNHLY, CDR2 FYNNEI. In nucleotides, the CDR3 is TGTGCCAGCAGTGAAGCGGCGCGGGGCGGAAACTATGGCTACACCTTC. It specifies CASSEAARGGNYGYTF.

The V and J genes are TRBV7-2 and TRBJ2-7, with TRBD2 identical over 10 bases. Per germline, CDR1 SGHTA and CDR2 FQGNSA. The CDR3 covers 16 residues. V was clipped by 4 bases and J by 2 bases; unmatched bases: 8. Written as DNA, the CDR3 is TGTGCCAGCAGCTCCGACCTAGCGGGAGACCCCTACGAGCAGTACTTC. Translated: CASSSDLAGDPYEQYF.

The chain employs TRBV18 and TRBJ2-3; D unresolved. The V gene's germline CDR1 is KGHSH and CDR2 LQKENI. Trimming cost V 3 bases and J 0 bases, with 4 bases left between them. The CDR3 loop spans 13 amino acids. The chain's CDR3 is CASSPQSTDTQYF. CDR3 coding DNA: TGTGCCAGCTCACCCCAGAGCACAGATACGCAGTATTTT.